The 9 T cell receptor beta chains listed next were all sequenced from one sample in a study of blood T cell repertoires in COVID-19 (TCRdb year 2020). The library was produced with the immunoSEQ multiplex PCR assay. In TCRdb, the immuneACCESS table is reduced to in-frame sequences with V and J assigned. These tables do not hold every clone; where another copy was compared, an unresolved V gene accounts for under half, and the others remain unexplained. Counted in this sample were approximately 290,000 clones; around 89% of them appeared once. Clones ranked in the top ten supply about 0.8% of the sample. Material: peripheral blood. Every receptor here comes from a man aged 25 to 40 with acute or convalescent COVID-19.

This clone showed up many times. V gene TRBV18 combines with J gene TRBJ1-4; D gene unclear. The germline V gene has CDR1 KGHSH and CDR2 LQKENI. The germline V and J ends were trimmed by 3 bases and 8 bases, with 10 bases remaining between them. The CDR3 contains 13 residues. CDR3 coding DNA: TGTGCCAGCTCACCGACACAATCCGAAAAACTGTTTTTT. This translates into CASSPTQSEKLFF.

This chain connects TRBV6-1 to TRBJ2-7; D is possibly TRBD2 (7 bases). The CDR3 loop spans 17 amino acids. CDR1 MNHNS and CDR2 SASEGT come from the germline V gene. With 2 bases removed from V and 3 bases from J, the gap between germline ends came to 20 bases. CDR3 sequence: CASSEIGGRGRLYEQYF. The DNA of the CDR3 is TGTGCCAGCAGTGAAATCGGCGGGCGGGGGCGGCTCTACGAGCAGTACTTC.

The rearrangement links TRBV3-1 (or the pseudogene TRBV3-2) to TRBJ1-5; 7 bases fit TRBD1. CDR3 length: 16 residues. With V trimmed by 2 bases and J by 4 bases, 8 bases remained unmatched. Germline V gene data show CDR1 as LGHDT and CDR2 as YNNKEL (reference sequence). CDR3 in amino acids: CASSQSWTGINQPQHF. CDR3 in DNA: TGTGCCAGCAGCCAATCCTGGACAGGAATAAATCAGCCCCAGCATTTT.

V is TRBV27 and J is TRBJ2-7, with 7 bases identical to TRBD2. Germline assignment: CDR1 MNHEY and CDR2 SMNVEV (reference sequence). J lost 5 bases, V lost 5 bases, and 15 bases had no gene match. The CDR3 is 16 residues long. CDR3 sequence (DNA): TGTGCCAGCAGTACCTCTAGGACTAGGGGTCCCCACGAGCAGTACTTC. Protein sequence: CASSTSRTRGPHEQYF.

The chain links TRBV18 to TRBJ1-1; a possible D gene is TRBD1 (5 bases). Per the germline V gene, CDR1 is KGHSH and CDR2 is LQKENI. The V end lost 2 bases, the J end lost 6 bases, and 7 bases lay between the germline ends. The CDR3 totals 12 residues. The CDR3 DNA sequence: TGTGCCAGCTCACCAATCAGGGCTGAAGCTTTCTTT. This gives the protein CASSPIRAEAFF.

In the case of this clone: Other DNA variants within this sample encode the same CDR3. For the CDR3, the DNA is TGCGCCAGCAGCTTGGCCGGCACAGATACGCAGTATTTT. It specifies CASSLAGTDTQYF. This rearrangement joins TRBV5-1 to TRBJ2-3, with D uncertain. CDR3 length equals 13 residues. Per germline, CDR1 SGHRS and CDR2 YFSETQ. Between the trimmed V and J ends, which lost 0 bases and 1 base, there was a span of 3 bases.

The chain recombines TRBV19 with TRBJ1-3; 7 bases are shared with TRBD1. Germline CDR1 LNHDA, CDR2 SQIVND (reference sequence). J lost 0 bases, V lost 7 bases, and 6 bases had no gene match. This CDR3 comprises 15 residues. CDR3 protein: CASTLTGISGNTIYF. In DNA, the CDR3 is TGTGCCAGTACCTTGACAGGGATCTCTGGAAACACCATATATTTT.

This chain joins TRBV3-1 (or the pseudogene TRBV3-2) and TRBJ2-1; TRBD2 matches 9 bases. With V trimmed by 4 bases and J by 7 bases, 8 bases remained unmatched. Germline V gene lookup returns CDR1 LGHDT and CDR2 YNNKEL (reference sequence). The CDR3 contains 15 residues. CDR3 amino acids: CASSPISGSWNEQFF. The CDR3 coding sequence is TGTGCCAGCAGCCCCATTAGCGGGAGCTGGAATGAGCAGTTCTTC.

This chain joins TRBV6-5 and TRBJ1-3; 7 bases are shared with TRBD1. Germline V gene lookup returns CDR1 MNHEY and CDR2 SVGAGI. The CDR3 has 14 residues. Losses at the gene ends were 4 bases for V and 2 bases for J; bases not matched to a gene: 2. The DNA for the CDR3 is TGTGCCAGCAGTTGGGACAGAACTGGAAACACCATATATTTT. As protein: CASSWDRTGNTIYF.